The rows below give T cell receptor beta chains drawn from one sample of a study of T-cell memory formation after mild COVID-19. TCRdb independently ran MiXCR on the 5' RACE reads; one entry per CDR3 protein. The sample consists of nearly 110,000 distinct CDR3 sequences, about an eighth of them appearing once. The sample consisted of PBMCs or a T cell subset sorted from them (not recorded which). The receptors were gathered from a man younger than 35 who had mild COVID-19 (a few samples of this study predate the infection). Cell type and time point are not known. The CDR3 runs from the conserved cysteine through the conserved F or W. The order of the fields is V gene, D gene, J gene, clone size, CDR3 protein, CDR3 DNA. D genes are given only for firm matches. Clone size appears in some rows only: once, few, many, or a class for an expanded clone.

TRBV4-1	.	TRBJ1-2	many	CASSFGLGGGNYGYTF	TGCGCCAGCAGCTTTGGGTTGGGGGGAGGTAACTATGGCTACACCTTC
TRBV14	.	TRBJ1-1	few	CASSPVYMNTEAFF	TGTGCCAGCAGCCCCGTGTATATGAACACTGAAGCTTTCTTT
TRBV5-5	.	TRBJ2-4	few	CASSPLAKNIQYF	TGTGCCAGCAGCCCCCTAGCCAAAAACATTCAGTACTTC
TRBV2	.	TRBJ2-1	.	CASSESGGSSYNEQFF	TGTGCCAGCAGTGAAAGTGGGGGTAGCTCCTACAATGAGCAGTTCTTC
TRBV20-1	TRBD2	TRBJ2-3	.	CSAKLLAGGPDTQYF	TGCAGTGCGAAGCTACTAGCGGGGGGGCCAGATACGCAGTATTTT
TRBV24-1	.	TRBJ1-5	.	CVTSDQGSSQPQHF	TGTGTCACCAGTGATCAAGGGAGTTCTCAGCCCCAGCATTTT
TRBV2	TRBD2	TRBJ2-3	few	CASIELAGGTDTQYF	TGTGCCAGCATCGAACTAGCGGGGGGCACAGATACGCAGTATTTT
TRBV12-3/TRBV12-4	TRBD2	TRBJ2-7	few	CASGRGETYEQYF	TGTGCCAGCGGTCGGGGGGAAACCTACGAGCAGTACTTC
TRBV9	.	TRBJ1-1	few	CASSVGSGLGNTEAFF	TGTGCCAGCAGCGTAGGGAGTGGGCTGGGAAACACTGAAGCTTTCTTT
TRBV5-1	.	TRBJ2-1	few	CASSLYYNEQFF	TGCGCCAGCAGCTTATACTACAATGAGCAGTTCTTC
TRBV7-2	TRBD2	TRBJ2-1	.	CASSAFTSGGAQGGQFF	TGTGCCAGCAGCGCCTTTACTAGCGGGGGGGCCCAGGGAGGGCAGTTCTTC
TRBV9	.	TRBJ2-5	.	CASSPTGPGETQYF	TGTGCCAGCAGCCCGACAGGACCCGGGGAGACCCAGTACTTC
TRBV7-2	TRBD2	TRBJ2-2	.	CASSLGLAGGPTGELFF	TGTGCCAGCAGCTTGGGACTAGCGGGGGGACCCACCGGGGAGCTGTTTTTT
TRBV4-1	.	TRBJ1-4	few	CASSQADGNTGANEKLFF	TGCGCCAGCAGCCAAGCGGACGGGAATACTGGGGCTAATGAAAAACTGTTTTTT
TRBV13	TRBD2	TRBJ2-7	.	CASSLSLAGGFNPEQYF	TGTGCCAGCAGCTTAAGCCTAGCGGGGGGCTTTAATCCCGAGCAGTACTTC
TRBV7-6	.	TRBJ1-1	many	CASSVDGNTEAFF	TGTGCCAGCAGCGTCGACGGGAACACTGAAGCTTTCTTT
TRBV14	.	TRBJ1-5	few	CASSQDGYQPQHF	TGTGCCAGCAGCCAAGATGGCTATCAGCCCCAGCATTTT
TRBV4-1	.	TRBJ1-1	.	CASSRADGEAFF	TGCGCCAGCAGCCGGGCGGACGGTGAAGCTTTCTTT
TRBV5-1	TRBD2	TRBJ2-1	few	CASSLVRGSNEQFF	TGCGCCAGCAGCTTGGTGCGGGGGAGCAATGAGCAGTTCTTC
TRBV7-3	.	TRBJ2-3	.	CASSLEGTDTQYF	TGTGCCAGCAGCCTCGAGGGCACAGATACGCAGTATTTT
TRBV6-5	.	TRBJ1-1	.	CASSGTEAGEAFF	TGTGCCAGCAGTGGTACGGAAGCGGGTGAAGCTTTCTTT
TRBV5-1	TRBD2	TRBJ2-3	few	CASSPKRGMSDTQYF	TGCGCCAGCAGCCCGAAGCGGGGGATGTCAGATACGCAGTATTTT
TRBV20-1	.	TRBJ2-5	.	CSARMAQYF	TGCAGTGCTAGAATGGCCCAGTACTTC
TRBV5-5	.	TRBJ1-3	.	CASSLEGVSGNTIYF	TGTGCCAGCAGCTTGGAAGGGGTCTCTGGAAACACCATATATTTT
TRBV28	.	TRBJ1-1	.	CASSLPTGTGTEAFF	TGTGCCAGCAGCCTACCTACAGGGACGGGCACTGAAGCTTTCTTT
TRBV7-9	.	TRBJ2-4	.	CASSLAENIQYF	TGTGCCAGCAGCTTAGCGGAGAACATTCAGTACTTC
TRBV27	TRBD2	TRBJ2-5	few	CASGILAGGPETQYF	TGTGCCAGCGGTATACTAGCGGGGGGGCCAGAGACCCAGTACTTC
TRBV20-1	.	TRBJ1-5	many	CSARGDSNQPQHF	TGCAGTGCTAGGGGGGATAGCAATCAGCCCCAGCATTTT
TRBV20-1	TRBD2	TRBJ2-3	.	CSASGGDSTDTQYF	TGCAGTGCTAGCGGGGGGGATAGCACAGATACGCAGTATTTT
TRBV14	.	TRBJ2-7	.	CASSQDPNSYEQYF	TGTGCCAGCAGCCAAGATCCCAACTCCTACGAGCAGTACTTC
TRBV5-1	TRBD1	TRBJ2-7	many	CASSTGTAYEQYF	TGCGCCAGCAGCACCGGGACAGCCTACGAGCAGTACTTC
TRBV11-2	TRBD1	TRBJ1-1	few	CASSLGLRQGSTEAFF	TGTGCCAGCAGCTTAGGCCTCCGACAGGGGTCGACTGAAGCTTTCTTT